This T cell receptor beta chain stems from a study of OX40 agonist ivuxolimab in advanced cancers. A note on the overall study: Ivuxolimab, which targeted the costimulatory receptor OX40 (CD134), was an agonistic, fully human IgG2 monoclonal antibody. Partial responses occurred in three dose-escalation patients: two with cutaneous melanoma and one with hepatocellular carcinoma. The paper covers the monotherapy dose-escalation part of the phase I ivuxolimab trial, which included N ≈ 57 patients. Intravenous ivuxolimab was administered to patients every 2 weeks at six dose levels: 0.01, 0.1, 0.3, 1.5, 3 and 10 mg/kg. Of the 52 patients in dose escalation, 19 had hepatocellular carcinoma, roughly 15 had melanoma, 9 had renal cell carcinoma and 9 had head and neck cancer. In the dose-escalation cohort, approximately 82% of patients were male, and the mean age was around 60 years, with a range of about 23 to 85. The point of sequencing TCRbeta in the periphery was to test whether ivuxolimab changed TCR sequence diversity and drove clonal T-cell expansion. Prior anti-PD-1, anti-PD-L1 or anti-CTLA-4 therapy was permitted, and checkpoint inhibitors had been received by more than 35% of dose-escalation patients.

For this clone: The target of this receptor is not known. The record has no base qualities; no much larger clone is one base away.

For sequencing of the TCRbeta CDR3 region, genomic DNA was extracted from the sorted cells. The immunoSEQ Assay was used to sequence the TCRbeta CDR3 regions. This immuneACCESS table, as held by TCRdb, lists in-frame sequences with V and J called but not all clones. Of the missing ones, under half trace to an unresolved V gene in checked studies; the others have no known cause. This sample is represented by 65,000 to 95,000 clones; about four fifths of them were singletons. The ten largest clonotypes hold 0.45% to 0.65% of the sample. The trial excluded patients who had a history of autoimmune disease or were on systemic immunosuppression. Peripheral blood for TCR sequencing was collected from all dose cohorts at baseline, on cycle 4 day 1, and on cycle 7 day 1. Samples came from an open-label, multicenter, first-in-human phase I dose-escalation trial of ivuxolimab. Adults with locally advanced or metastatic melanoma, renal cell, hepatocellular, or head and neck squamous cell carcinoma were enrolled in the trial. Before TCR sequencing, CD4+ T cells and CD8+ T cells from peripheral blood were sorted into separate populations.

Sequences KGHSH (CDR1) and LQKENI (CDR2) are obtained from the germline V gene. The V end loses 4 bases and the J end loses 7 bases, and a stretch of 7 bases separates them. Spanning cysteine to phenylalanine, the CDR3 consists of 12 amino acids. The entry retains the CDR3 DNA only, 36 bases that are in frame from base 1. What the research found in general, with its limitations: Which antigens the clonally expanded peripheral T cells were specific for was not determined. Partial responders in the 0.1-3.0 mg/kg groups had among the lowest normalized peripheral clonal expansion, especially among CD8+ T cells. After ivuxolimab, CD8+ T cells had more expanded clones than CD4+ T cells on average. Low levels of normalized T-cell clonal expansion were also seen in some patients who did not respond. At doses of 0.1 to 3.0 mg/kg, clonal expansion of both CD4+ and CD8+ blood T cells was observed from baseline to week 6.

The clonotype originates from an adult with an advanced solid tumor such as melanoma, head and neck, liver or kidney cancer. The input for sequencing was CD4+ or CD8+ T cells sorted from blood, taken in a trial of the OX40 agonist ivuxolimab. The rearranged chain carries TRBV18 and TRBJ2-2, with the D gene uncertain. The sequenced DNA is TGTGCCAGCTCACTGGACGGCGGGGAGCTGTTTTTT. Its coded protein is CASSLDGGELFF.